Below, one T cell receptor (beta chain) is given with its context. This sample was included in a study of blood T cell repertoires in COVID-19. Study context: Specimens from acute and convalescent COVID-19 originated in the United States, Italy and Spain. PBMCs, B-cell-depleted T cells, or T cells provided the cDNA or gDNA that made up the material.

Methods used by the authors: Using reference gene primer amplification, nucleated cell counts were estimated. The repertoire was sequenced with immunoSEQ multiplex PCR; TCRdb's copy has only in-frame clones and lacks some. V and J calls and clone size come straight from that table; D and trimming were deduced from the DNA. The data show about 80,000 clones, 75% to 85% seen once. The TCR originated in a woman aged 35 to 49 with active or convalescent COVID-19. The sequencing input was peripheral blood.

CDR3 bases: TGTGCCAGCAGATATCAAAGCGGGAGCTCCTACAATGAGCAGTTCTTC. Protein: CASRYQSGSSYNEQFF. The rearrangement joins TRBV11-3 to TRBJ2-1, with 8 bases aligning to TRBD2. Unmatched junction bases numbered 7, after V lost 6 bases and J lost 0 bases. Germline values: CDR1 SGHNT, CDR2 YENEEA. The CDR3 length is 16 residues.